The sequence of this T cell receptor beta chain was determined in a study of tumor-infiltrating lymphocytes in oesophageal squamous cell carcinoma. TCRdb fed the PCR reads into MiXCR, producing one record per CDR3 protein. Among about 13,000 distinct CDR3 sequences listed, 51% were seen once. Trimming shortened V by 3 bases and J by 1 base, and 11 bases separated the two germline ends. Per the germline V gene, CDR1 is SQVTM and CDR2 is ANQGSEA. This CDR3 region has 14 residues. The chain links TRBV29-1 to TRBJ2-3; D unclear. Material for sequencing was blood. The clonotype originates from a female donor with esophageal squamous cell carcinoma. The CDR3 coding sequence is TGCAGCGTTGACGTCGACAAGGGCACAGATACGCAGTATTTT. Amino acid sequence: CSVDVDKGTDTQYF.